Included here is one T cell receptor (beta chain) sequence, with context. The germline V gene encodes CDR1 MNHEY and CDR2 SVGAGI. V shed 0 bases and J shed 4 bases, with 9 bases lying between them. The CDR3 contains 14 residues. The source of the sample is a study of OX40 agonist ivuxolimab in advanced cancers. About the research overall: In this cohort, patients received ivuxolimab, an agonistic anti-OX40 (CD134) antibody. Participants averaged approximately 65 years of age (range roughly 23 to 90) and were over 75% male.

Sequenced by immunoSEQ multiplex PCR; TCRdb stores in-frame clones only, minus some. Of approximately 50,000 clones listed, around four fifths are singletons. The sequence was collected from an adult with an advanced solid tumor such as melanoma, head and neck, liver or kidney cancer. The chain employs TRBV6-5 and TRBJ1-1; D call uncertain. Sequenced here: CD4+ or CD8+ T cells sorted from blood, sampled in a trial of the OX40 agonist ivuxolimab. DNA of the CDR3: TGTGCCAGCAGTTACTCAGGGTGGTTCACTGAAGCTTTCTTT. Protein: CASSYSGWFTEAFF.